This T cell receptor beta chain was observed in a study of cytomegalovirus exposure and HLA in healthy donors. Findings and caveats of the study: Rare TCR sequences dominated, though some public TCRs recurred in many donors.

CDR3 length equals 14 residues. CDR1 is SGHTA and CDR2 is FQGNSA in the germline V gene. A note on this clone: Its antigen is not known. The junction differs from germline at one of its ends, possibly a read error.

PCR primers comprised 60 Vbeta and 13 Jbeta primers. The table came from immunoSEQ multiplex PCR; TCRdb's copy has only in-frame clones and leaves some out. The sample lists some 110,000 clones, about 80% occurring once. The sequence came from a man aged 25-45 years in good health and CMV-seropositive. The V call is TRBV7-2, the J call TRBJ2-4; tentatively, D is TRBD2 (6 bases). Sequencing was carried out using PBMCs. The CDR3 region has the DNA TGTGCCAGCAGCCCGGGACTGCACAAAAACAGTCAGTACTTC. Translation: CASSPGLHKNSQYF.